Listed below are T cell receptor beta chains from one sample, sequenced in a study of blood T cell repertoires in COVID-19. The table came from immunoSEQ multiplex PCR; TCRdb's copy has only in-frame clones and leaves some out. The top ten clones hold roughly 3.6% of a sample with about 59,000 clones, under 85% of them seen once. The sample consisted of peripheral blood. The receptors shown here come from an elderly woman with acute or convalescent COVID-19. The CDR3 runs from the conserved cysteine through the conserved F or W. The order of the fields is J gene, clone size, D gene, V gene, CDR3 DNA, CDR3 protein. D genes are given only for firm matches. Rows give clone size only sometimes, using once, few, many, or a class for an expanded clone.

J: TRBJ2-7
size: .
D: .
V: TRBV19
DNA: TGTGCCAGTAGTGTGGCACAGACCTACGAGCAGTACTTC
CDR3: CASSVAQTYEQYF

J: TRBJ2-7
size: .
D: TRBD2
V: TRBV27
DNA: TGTGCCAGCTATTCGACTAGCGGGAGTTTCTCCTACGAGCAGTACTTC
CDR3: CASYSTSGSFSYEQYF

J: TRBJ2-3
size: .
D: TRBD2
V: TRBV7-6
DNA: TGTGCCAGCAGCACCCCCCTCCGCGGGGGGGCCACACATACGCAGTATTTT
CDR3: CASSTPLRGGATHTQYF

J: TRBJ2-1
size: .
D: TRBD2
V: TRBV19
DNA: TGTGCCAGCAGGCAGACTAGCGGGGGGGCCGGCGGTGAGCAGTTCTTC
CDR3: CASRQTSGGAGGEQFF

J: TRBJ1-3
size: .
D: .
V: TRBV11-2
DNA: TGTGCCAGCAGCTTCGGGGGGACTGGAAACACCATATATTTT
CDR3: CASSFGGTGNTIYF

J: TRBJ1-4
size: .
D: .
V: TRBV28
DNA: TGTGCCAGCAGCCTTGGGGCACATTCGTCCCGGGCCTCTGGCAGCCAACTGTTTTTT
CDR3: CASSLGAHSSRASGSQLFF

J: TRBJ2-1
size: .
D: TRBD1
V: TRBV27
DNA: TGTGCCAGCAGTTTGACAGGGTGGGAGCAGTTCTTC
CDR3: CASSLTGWEQFF

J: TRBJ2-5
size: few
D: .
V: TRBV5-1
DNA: TGCGCCAGCAGCCCCCAGGGGCAGTTGGAGACCCAGTACTTC
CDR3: CASSPQGQLETQYF

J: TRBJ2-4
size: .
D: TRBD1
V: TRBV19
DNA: TGTGCCAGTAGTCTCCGACAGGGGGCATTAAACATTCAGTACTTC
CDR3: CASSLRQGALNIQYF

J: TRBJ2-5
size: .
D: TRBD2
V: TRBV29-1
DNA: TGCAGCGCCGTGACGGGACTAGCGGGAGGAGAGACCCAGTACTTC
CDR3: CSAVTGLAGGETQYF

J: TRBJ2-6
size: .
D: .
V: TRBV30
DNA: TGTGCCTGGTGGGGCGGGAAACGCTCTGGGGCCAACGTCCTGACTTTC
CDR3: CAWWGGKRSGANVLTF

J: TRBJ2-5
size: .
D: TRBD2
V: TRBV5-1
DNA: TGCGCCAGCAGCTTGAATCTAGCGGAAGAGACCCAGTACTTC
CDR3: CASSLNLAEETQYF

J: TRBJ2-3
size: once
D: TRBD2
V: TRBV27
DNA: TGTGCCAGCAGTTTAGGGACTAGCGGGAGGAGGGATACGCAGTATTTT
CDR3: CASSLGTSGRRDTQYF

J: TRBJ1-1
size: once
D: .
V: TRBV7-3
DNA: TGTGCCAGCAGCTCTGGCAGGGTCGGCGGCACTGAAGCTTTCTTT
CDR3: CASSSGRVGGTEAFF

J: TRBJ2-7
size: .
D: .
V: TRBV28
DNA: TGTGCCAGCAGTTTTAAAGAGTTTAGCGGCTACGAGCAGTACTTC
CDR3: CASSFKEFSGYEQYF

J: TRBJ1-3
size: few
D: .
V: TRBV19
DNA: TGTGCCAGTAGTATCCCTCGCGGGGCCTCTGGAAACACCATATATTTT
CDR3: CASSIPRGASGNTIYF

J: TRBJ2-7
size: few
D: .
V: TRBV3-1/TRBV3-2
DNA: TGTGCCAGCAGCCTTTGGACACGTACCTACGAGCAGTACTTC
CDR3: CASSLWTRTYEQYF

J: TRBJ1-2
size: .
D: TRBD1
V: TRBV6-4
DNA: TGTGCCAGCAGTCCCAGCCCAGGGGGCGGTTGGAATGGCTACACCTTC
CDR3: CASSPSPGGGWNGYTF

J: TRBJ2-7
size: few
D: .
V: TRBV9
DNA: TGTGCCAGCAGCGTAGGGGGAGACTCCTACGAGCAGTACTTC
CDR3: CASSVGGDSYEQYF

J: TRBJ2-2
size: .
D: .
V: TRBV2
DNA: TGTGCCAGCAGTGCCTCCCCGGGGGGCTTGGGGGAGCTGTTTTTT
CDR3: CASSASPGGLGELFF

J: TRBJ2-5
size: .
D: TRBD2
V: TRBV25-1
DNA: TGTGCCAGCAGTGTGATAGCGGGGGGCCAAGAGACCCAGTACTTC
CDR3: CASSVIAGGQETQYF

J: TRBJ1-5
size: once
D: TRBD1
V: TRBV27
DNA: TGTGCCAGCGCCTTTTCGGGACAGGTTCCTCAGCCCCAGCATTTT
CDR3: CASAFSGQVPQPQHF

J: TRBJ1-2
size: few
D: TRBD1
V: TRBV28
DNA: TGTGCCAGCAGTTTTACAGGGGACCGGGGCTACACCTTC
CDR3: CASSFTGDRGYTF

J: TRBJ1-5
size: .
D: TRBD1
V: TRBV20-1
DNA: TGCAGTGCTAGTCAGGGGGCGATTCAGCCCCAGCATTTT
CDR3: CSASQGAIQPQHF

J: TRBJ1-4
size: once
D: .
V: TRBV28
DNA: TGTGCCAGCAGTTTGACGGAGGAGGAAAAACTGTTTTTT
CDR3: CASSLTEEEKLFF

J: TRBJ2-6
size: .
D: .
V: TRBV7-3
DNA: TGTGCCAGCAGCACACTCTCAGGGTCTGGGGCCAACGTCCTGACTTTC
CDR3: CASSTLSGSGANVLTF

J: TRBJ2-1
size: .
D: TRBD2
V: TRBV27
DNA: TGTGCCAGCAGTCGGTCGGGGGGAGGCTCCTACAATGAGCAGTTCTTC
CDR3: CASSRSGGGSYNEQFF

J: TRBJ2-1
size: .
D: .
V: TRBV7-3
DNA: TGTGCCAGCAGCTTAGACTGGACTACGATCGGGGAGCAGTTCTTC
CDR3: CASSLDWTTIGEQFF

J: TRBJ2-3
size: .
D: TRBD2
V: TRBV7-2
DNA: TGTGCCAGCAGCCCAGACAAGATTAGCGGGGGGGTCACAGATACGCAGTATTTT
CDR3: CASSPDKISGGVTDTQYF

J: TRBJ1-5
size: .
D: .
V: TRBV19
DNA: TGTGCCAGTAGTGCGGCTGGTTCCAATCAGCCCCAGCATTTT
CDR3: CASSAAGSNQPQHF

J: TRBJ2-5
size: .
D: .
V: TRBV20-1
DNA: TGCAGTGCTAGTCACTCAGGGCAAGAGACCCAGTACTTC
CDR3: CSASHSGQETQYF

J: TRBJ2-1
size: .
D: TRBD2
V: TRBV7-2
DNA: TGTGCCAGCAGACTAGCGTGGGGGAGCTCCTACAATGAGCAGTTCTTC
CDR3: CASRLAWGSSYNEQFF

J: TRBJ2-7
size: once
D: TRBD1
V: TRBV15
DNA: TGTGCCACCAGCCCCGGGACAGGGGGTTACGAGCAGTACTTC
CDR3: CATSPGTGGYEQYF

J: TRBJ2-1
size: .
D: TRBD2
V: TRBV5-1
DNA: TGCGCCAGCAGCTTCACTAGCGGCTACAATGAGCAGTTCTTC
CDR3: CASSFTSGYNEQFF

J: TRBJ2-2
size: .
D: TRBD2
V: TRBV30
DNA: TGTGCCTGGAGTAGAATAGCGGGGAACACCGGGGAGCTGTTTTTT
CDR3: CAWSRIAGNTGELFF

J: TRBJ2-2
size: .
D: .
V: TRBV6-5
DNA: TGTGCCAGCAGTTACTCGTTGGCGGGGACTACCGGGGAGCTGTTTTTT
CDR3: CASSYSLAGTTGELFF

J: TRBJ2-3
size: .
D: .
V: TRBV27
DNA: TGTGCCAGCAGTTTACGTGGCGGCGTCGGACAGTCGTTCACAGATACGCAGTATTTT
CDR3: CASSLRGGVGQSFTDTQYF